One sample yielded the 28 T cell receptor beta chains listed below, sequenced in a study of OX40 agonist ivuxolimab in advanced cancers. Libraries were prepared by immunoSEQ multiplex PCR; TCRdb keeps only in-frame clonotypes and omits some of them. This table holds about 24,000 clones, 80% to 90% found once. Sample: CD4+ or CD8+ T cells sorted from blood, taken in a trial of the OX40 agonist ivuxolimab. The receptors here all came from an adult with an advanced solid tumor such as melanoma, head and neck, liver or kidney cancer.

The chain is built from TRBV27 and TRBJ2-5; possibly TRBD1 or TRBD2 for D (5 bases each). Trimming left V 5 bases short and J 4 bases short, with 17 bases between. Germline V gene data show CDR1 as MNHEY and CDR2 as SMNVEV (reference sequence). This CDR3 contains 15 residues. The CDR3 reads CASSSRDGWGETQYF. The CDR3 region has the DNA TGTGCCAGCAGTAGCCGGGACGGGTGGGGAGAGACCCAGTACTTC.

V usage is TRBV6-5 and J usage is TRBJ2-1; 11 positions agree with TRBD2. The trim removed 2 bases at V and 9 bases at J, leaving 9 bases unmatched. The germline CDR1 and CDR2 sequences are MNHEY and SVGAGI. The CDR3 consists of 16 residues. CDR3 DNA sequence: TGTGCCAGCAGTTACGGAGTTAGCGGGGGGGCCGGTGAGCAGTTCTTC. Residues: CASSYGVSGGAGEQFF.

This chain uses TRBV27 with TRBJ1-1; the match to TRBD1 covers 11 bases. Per germline, CDR1 MNHEY and CDR2 SMNVEV (reference sequence). The CDR3 totals 17 residues. Germline trimming cut 3 bases from V and 0 bases from J; bases unmatched to any gene: 6. The CDR3 loop reads CASSLWTGGRMNTEAFF. Here the CDR3 DNA reads TGTGCCAGCAGTTTGTGGACAGGGGGCAGGATGAACACTGAAGCTTTCTTT.

The CDR3 spells CASKPGLAYNEQFF. In DNA, the CDR3 is TGTGCCAGCAAACCAGGACTTGCGTACAATGAGCAGTTCTTC. The V gene is TRBV6-5, the J gene TRBJ2-1; D might be TRBD2 (5 bases). The germline V gene has CDR1 MNHEY and CDR2 SVGAGI. V was clipped by 7 bases and J by 4 bases, with 14 bases between them. This CDR3 contains 14 residues.

The chain employs TRBV7-6 and TRBJ2-1; D assignment may be TRBD1 or TRBD2 (5 bases each). V was cut by 1 base and J by 9 bases, with 7 bases left in between. The CDR3 consists of 12 residues. Germline CDR1 reads SGHVS; CDR2 reads FNYEAQ. In DNA, the CDR3 is TGTGCCAGCAGCTTAGGAGGGACTGAGCAGTTCTTC. This gives the protein CASSLGGTEQFF.

The rearrangement links TRBV25-1 to TRBJ2-1; D possibly corresponds to TRBD2 (6 bases). This CDR3 has 14 amino acids. Germline assignment: CDR1 MGHDK and CDR2 SYGVNS. V was clipped by 3 bases and J by 9 bases, with 15 bases between them. For the CDR3, the DNA is TGTGCCAGCAGTGAGCGACTAGATTTTGGTGAGCAGTTCTTC. Translating gives CASSERLDFGEQFF.

The rearrangement joins TRBV9 to TRBJ2-3; 8 bases match TRBD2. V gave up 0 bases and J gave up 2 bases; unmatched junction bases: 5. The CDR3 runs 16 residues. Germline V gene data show CDR1 as SGDLS and CDR2 as YYNGEE. CDR3 region: CASSVDGGGNTDTQYF. The CDR3 coding sequence is TGTGCCAGCAGCGTAGACGGCGGGGGGAACACAGATACGCAGTATTTT.

This clone was observed a few times. The chain joins TRBV29-1 to TRBJ2-1; D is perhaps TRBD2 (5 bases). Germline lookup yields CDR1 SQVTM and CDR2 ANQGSEA. V was pared by 7 bases and J by 8 bases, with 18 bases between. There are 13 residues in the CDR3. The CDR3 here is CSALTGMVDEQFF. The DNA for the CDR3 is TGCAGCGCCCTGACGGGGATGGTGGATGAGCAGTTCTTC.

By share, this clone ranks as medium-sized. The chain links TRBV15 to TRBJ2-2; D possibly corresponds to TRBD1 (5 bases). This CDR3 has 14 residues. V was trimmed by 5 bases and J by 3 bases, leaving 10 bases between them. Germline V gene data show CDR1 as LNHNV and CDR2 as YYDKDF (reference sequence). DNA for the CDR3: TGTGCCACCAGCGGAAAACAGGACACCGGGGAGCTGTTTTTT. It yields the protein CATSGKQDTGELFF.

V usage is TRBV15 and J usage is TRBJ2-1, with a weak D call TRBD2 (6 bases). The CDR3 has 15 amino acids. Germline assignment: CDR1 LNHNV and CDR2 YYDKDF (reference sequence). The V end was cut by 3 bases, the J end by 9 bases, with 18 bases between. As DNA, the CDR3 is TGTGCCACCAGCAGCGGGGGATATACTTTGGGTGAGCAGTTCTTC. Translation: CATSSGGYTLGEQFF.

The genes are TRBV15 and TRBJ1-2; 8 bases are a match to TRBD1. Per germline, CDR1 LNHNV and CDR2 YYDKDF (reference sequence). This CDR3 contains 17 residues. V dropped 0 bases and J dropped 5; count of bases not matched to a gene: 11. CDR3 sequence reads: CATSRDWRQGLGYGYTF. The CDR3 DNA follows: TGTGCCACCAGCAGAGATTGGAGACAGGGGTTGGGTTATGGCTACACCTTC.

This chain connects TRBV7-6 to TRBJ2-3, with TRBD2 identical over 12 bases. The V gene's germline CDR1 is SGHVS and CDR2 FNYEAQ. The CDR3 loop spans 18 amino acids. J lost 2 bases, V lost 2 bases, and 8 bases had no gene match. This CDR3 reads CASSLRLAGDTNTDTQYF. The CDR3 DNA follows: TGTGCCAGCAGCTTAAGACTAGCGGGAGACACTAACACAGATACGCAGTATTTT.

The genes are TRBV5-8 and TRBJ2-1, with D hard to call. This CDR3 has 14 amino acids. V was trimmed by 1 base and J by 8 bases, leaving 13 bases between them. Germline-derived CDR1 and CDR2 are SGHTS and YDEGEE. CDR3 DNA sequence: TGTGCCAGCAGCTTGAGGGAAGTGAAGGATGAGCAGTTCTTC. It encodes CASSLREVKDEQFF. The full variable domain, rest sourced from reference TRBV5-8 and TRBJ2-1, is EAGVTQSPTHLIKTRGQQATLRCSPISGHTSVYWYQQALGLGLQFLLWYDEGEERNRGNFPPRFSGRQFPNYSSELNVNALELEDSALYLCASSLREVKDEQFFGPGTRLTVL.

The chain is built from TRBV7-9 and TRBJ2-1; TRBD2 matches 7 bases. J was trimmed by 7 bases and V by 5 bases; bases with no gene match: 14. The CDR3 has 16 amino acids. From germline, CDR1 is SEHNR and CDR2 FQNEAQ (reference sequence). The CDR3 coding sequence is TGTGCCAGCAGCCTCAATTACGGGACTATTTTAAATGAGCAGTTCTTC. Translated, it gives CASSLNYGTILNEQFF. Variable domain in full (rest from reference TRBV7-9 and TRBJ2-1): DTGVSQNPRHKITKRGQNVTFRCDPISEHNRLYWYRQTLGQGPEFLTYFQNEAQLEKSRLLSDRFSAERPKGSFSTLEIQRTEQGDSAMYLCASSLNYGTILNEQFFGPGTRLTVL.

This clone showed up just once. The chain has TRBV19 and TRBJ2-1; D possibly uses TRBD1 or TRBD2 (5 bases each). CDR1 LNHDA and CDR2 SQIVND come from the germline V gene (reference sequence). This CDR3 has 15 residues. Trimming left V 3 bases short and J 3 bases short, with 12 bases between. The CDR3 DNA is TGTGCCAGTAGTATGTCGGGGCTAAGCTACAATGAGCAGTTCTTC. It is translated as CASSMSGLSYNEQFF.

Worth noting for this clone: Other DNA sequences of this sample code for an identical CDR3. The V call is TRBV19, the J call TRBJ2-7, with D possibly matching TRBD1 (7 bases). Per the germline V gene, CDR1 is LNHDA and CDR2 is SQIVND (reference sequence). Trimming took off 5 bases at V and 2 bases at J, with 13 bases between the two ends. The CDR3 runs to 14 residues. CDR3 nucleotides: TGTGCCAGTAGTCCGCAGGGGGGCCCCTACGAGCAGTACTTC. This sequence encodes CASSPQGGPYEQYF.

The count of this clone is one. The CDR3 nucleotides are TGCGCCAGCAGCCAAGGGCCCGGGACAATAACGGGCTACGAGCAGTACTTC. Its protein product is CASSQGPGTITGYEQYF. J is TRBJ2-7 and V is TRBV4-1; D may be TRBD1 (6 bases). The V and J ends lost 1 base and 3 bases respectively, with 19 bases between them. Germline V lookup: CDR1 MGHRA, CDR2 YSYEKL. This CDR3 spans 17 amino acids.

The gene calls are TRBV5-1 and TRBJ2-7, with D perhaps being TRBD1 or TRBD2 (5 bases each). This CDR3 contains 15 residues. Trimming took off 4 bases at V and 3 bases at J, with 17 bases between the two ends. CDR1 is SGHRS, CDR2 YFSETQ, per germline. The CDR3 coding sequence is TGCGCCAGCAGCCGGGACCGGGACGGAAGCTACGAGCAGTACTTC. This gives the protein CASSRDRDGSYEQYF.

The chain joins TRBV2 to TRBJ1-1, with D perhaps TRBD1 (6 bases). The length of the CDR3 is 13 residues. V shed 2 bases and J shed 3 bases, with 7 bases lying between them. Germline lookup yields CDR1 SNHLY and CDR2 FYNNEI. The CDR3 nucleotides are TGTGCCAGCAGTGAAAGGACAGACACTGAAGCTTTCTTT. Translating gives CASSERTDTEAFF. Complete variable domain (other parts from reference TRBV2 and TRBJ1-1): EPEVTQTPSHQVTQMGQEVILRCVPISNHLYFYWYRQILGQKVEFLVSFYNNEISEKSEIFDDQFSVERPDGSNFTLKIRSTKLEDSAMYFCASSERTDTEAFFGQGTRLTVV.

The rearrangement links TRBV27 to TRBJ2-7; TRBD2 is a possible D gene (5 bases). Trimming took off 8 bases at V and 3 bases at J, with 8 bases between the two ends. CDR1 MNHEY and CDR2 SMNVEV come from the germline V gene (reference sequence). The length of the CDR3 is 11 residues. The CDR3 DNA follows: TGTGCCAGCGGGAGAAGCTACGAGCAGTACTTC. Its translation is CASGRSYEQYF.

The V and J genes are TRBV27 and TRBJ2-5; D is possibly TRBD1 or TRBD2 (6 bases each). The J call may be faulty, since TRBJ2-7 better matches the DNA end. In germline, CDR1 is MNHEY, CDR2 SMNVEV (reference sequence). The CDR3 has 14 residues. The CDR3 reads CASSPGAWGYEQYF. The CDR3 DNA reads as TGTGCCAGCAGTCCGGGGGCGTGGGGCTACGAGCAGTACTTC.

The chain combines TRBV27 with TRBJ2-2, with 8 nucleotides matching TRBD2. The CDR3 length is 18 residues. V shed 2 bases, J shed 3 bases, and the junction held 11 bases outside the gene matches. Germline CDR1 reads MNHEY; CDR2 reads SMNVEV (reference sequence). The CDR3 here is CASSLAGWVAGHTGELFF. The CDR3 DNA follows: TGTGCCAGCAGTTTAGCTGGCTGGGTAGCGGGGCACACCGGGGAGCTGTTTTTT.

The chain employs TRBV11-2 and TRBJ1-2; a weak D match, TRBD1 (6 bases). The CDR3 spans 15 residues. Trimming removed 5 bases from V and 1 base from J, with 14 bases in between. Per germline, CDR1 SGHAT and CDR2 FQNNGV. The CDR3 sequence is CASSGRQELNYGYTF. The CDR3 nucleotides read TGTGCCAGCAGCGGCAGACAGGAGCTTAACTATGGCTACACCTTC.

The V call is TRBV19, the J call TRBJ1-5, with a weak D call TRBD1 (5 bases). The germline V gene has CDR1 LNHDA and CDR2 SQIVND (reference sequence). V lost 6 bases to trimming and J lost 7 bases, with 10 bases between them. This CDR3 has 12 residues. CDR3 nucleotide sequence: TGTGCCAGTAGGGCAGGGCGCCAGCCCCAGCATTTT. Its protein product is CASRAGRQPQHF.

The chain is built from TRBV6-5 and TRBJ2-7; 11 bases fit TRBD1. Germline V lookup: CDR1 MNHEY, CDR2 SVGAGI. The CDR3 runs 14 residues. V gave up 6 bases and J gave up 4 bases; unmatched junction bases: 5. The CDR3 DNA is TGTGCCAGCAGACCAGGACAGGGGGCATACGAGCAGTACTTC. Translating gives CASRPGQGAYEQYF.

The chain couples TRBV5-6 to TRBJ2-5; D is unclear. The CDR3 is 14 amino acids. V lost 0 bases and J lost 5, with 11 bases in between. Germline lookup yields CDR1 SGHDT and CDR2 YYEEEE. CDR3 sequence: CASSLELGLETQYF. Here the CDR3 DNA reads TGTGCCAGCAGCTTGGAATTAGGGCTGGAGACCCAGTACTTC.

The chain combines TRBV9 with TRBJ1-3, with 7 nucleotides matching TRBD1. With 3 bases clipped from V and 0 bases from J, the junction kept 9 bases outside the gene matches. The germline V gene has CDR1 SGDLS and CDR2 YYNGEE. CDR3 size: 17 residues. The CDR3 DNA reads as TGTGCCAGCAGCGCTAGTTGGAGGGACAGCTCTGGAAACACCATATATTTT. Translating gives CASSASWRDSSGNTIYF.

V gene TRBV9 combines with J gene TRBJ1-6; 8 bases align to TRBD1. The germline gives CDR1 SGDLS, CDR2 YYNGEE. The CDR3 covers 14 residues. The J segment lost 7 bases and the V segment lost 3 bases, leaving 3 bases of the junction unmatched. CDR3 sequence reads: CASSDTGGNSPLHF. Written as DNA, the CDR3 is TGTGCCAGCAGCGACACAGGGGGGAATTCACCCCTCCACTTT. Drawing the rest from reference TRBV9 and TRBJ1-6, the complete variable domain is DSGVTQTPKHLITATGQRVTLRCSPRSGDLSVYWYQQSLDQGLQFLIQYYNGEERAKGNILERFSAQQFPDLHSELNLSSLELGDSALYFCASSDTGGNSPLHFGNGTRLTVT.